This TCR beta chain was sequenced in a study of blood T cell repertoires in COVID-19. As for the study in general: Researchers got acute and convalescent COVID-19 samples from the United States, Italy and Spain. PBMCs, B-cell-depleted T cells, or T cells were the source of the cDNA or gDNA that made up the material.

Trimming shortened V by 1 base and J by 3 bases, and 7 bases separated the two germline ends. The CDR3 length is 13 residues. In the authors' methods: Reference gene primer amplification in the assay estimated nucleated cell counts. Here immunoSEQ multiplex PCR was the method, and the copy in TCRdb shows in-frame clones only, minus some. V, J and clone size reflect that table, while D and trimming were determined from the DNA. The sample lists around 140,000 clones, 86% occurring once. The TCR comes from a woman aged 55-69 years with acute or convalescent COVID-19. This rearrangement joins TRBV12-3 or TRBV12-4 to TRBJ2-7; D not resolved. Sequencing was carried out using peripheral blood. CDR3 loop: CASSLGPVYEQYF. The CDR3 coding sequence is TGTGCCAGCAGTTTAGGGCCCGTCTACGAGCAGTACTTC.